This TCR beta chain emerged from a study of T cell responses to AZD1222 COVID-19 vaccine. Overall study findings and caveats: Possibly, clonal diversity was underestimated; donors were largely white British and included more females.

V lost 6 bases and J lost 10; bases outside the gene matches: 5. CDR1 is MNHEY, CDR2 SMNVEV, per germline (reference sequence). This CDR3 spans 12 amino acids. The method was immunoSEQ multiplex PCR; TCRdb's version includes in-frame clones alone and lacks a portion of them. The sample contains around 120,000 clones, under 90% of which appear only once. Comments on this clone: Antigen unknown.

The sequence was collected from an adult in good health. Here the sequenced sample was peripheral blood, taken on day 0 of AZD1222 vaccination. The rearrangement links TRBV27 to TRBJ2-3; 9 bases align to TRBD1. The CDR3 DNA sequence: TGTGCCAGCAGCCCACAGGGGGCTGCGCAGTATTTT. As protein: CASSPQGAAQYF.